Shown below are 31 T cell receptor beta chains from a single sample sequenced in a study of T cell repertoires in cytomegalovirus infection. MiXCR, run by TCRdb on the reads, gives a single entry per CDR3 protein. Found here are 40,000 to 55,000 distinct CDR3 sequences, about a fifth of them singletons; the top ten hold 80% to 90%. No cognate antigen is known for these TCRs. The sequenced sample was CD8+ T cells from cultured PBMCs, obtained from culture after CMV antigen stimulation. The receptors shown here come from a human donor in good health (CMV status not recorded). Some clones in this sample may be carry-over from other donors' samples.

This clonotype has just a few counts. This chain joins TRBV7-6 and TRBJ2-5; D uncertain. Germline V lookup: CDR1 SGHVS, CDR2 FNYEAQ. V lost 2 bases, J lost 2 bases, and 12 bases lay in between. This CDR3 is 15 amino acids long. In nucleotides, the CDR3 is TGTGCCAGCAGCTTAAGGTCCTTTTGGCAAGAGACCCAGTACTTC. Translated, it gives CASSLRSFWQETQYF.

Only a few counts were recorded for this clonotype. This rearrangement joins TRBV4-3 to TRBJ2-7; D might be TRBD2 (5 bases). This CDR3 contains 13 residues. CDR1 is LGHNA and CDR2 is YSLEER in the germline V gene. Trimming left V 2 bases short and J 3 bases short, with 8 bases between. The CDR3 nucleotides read TGCGCCAGCAGCCAAAACGAGGGCTACGAGCAGTACTTC. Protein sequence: CASSQNEGYEQYF.

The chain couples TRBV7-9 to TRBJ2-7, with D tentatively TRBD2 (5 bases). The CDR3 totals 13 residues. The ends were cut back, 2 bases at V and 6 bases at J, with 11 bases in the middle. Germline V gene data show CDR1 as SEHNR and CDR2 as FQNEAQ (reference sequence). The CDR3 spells CASSLFEGSEQYF. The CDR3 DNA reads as TGTGCCAGCAGCTTATTCGAGGGTTCCGAGCAGTACTTC.

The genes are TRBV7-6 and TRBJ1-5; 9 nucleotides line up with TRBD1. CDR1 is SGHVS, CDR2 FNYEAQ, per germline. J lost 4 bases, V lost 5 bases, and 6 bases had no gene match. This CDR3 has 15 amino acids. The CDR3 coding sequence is TGTGCCAGCAGCCCGGACAGGGGTCCTAATCAGCCCCAGCATTTT. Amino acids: CASSPDRGPNQPQHF.

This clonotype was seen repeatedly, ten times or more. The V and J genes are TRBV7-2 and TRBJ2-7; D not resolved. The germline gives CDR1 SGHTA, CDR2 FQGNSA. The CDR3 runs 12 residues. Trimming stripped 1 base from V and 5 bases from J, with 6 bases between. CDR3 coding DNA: TGTGCCAGCAGCTTAGAGCCGGACGAGCAGTACTTC. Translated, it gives CASSLEPDEQYF.

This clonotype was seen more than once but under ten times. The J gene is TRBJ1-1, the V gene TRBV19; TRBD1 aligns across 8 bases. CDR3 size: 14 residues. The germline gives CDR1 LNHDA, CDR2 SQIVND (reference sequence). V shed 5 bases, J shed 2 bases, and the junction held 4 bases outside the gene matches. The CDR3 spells CASSPGQGNTEAFF. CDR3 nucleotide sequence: TGTGCCAGTAGTCCCGGACAGGGAAACACTGAAGCTTTCTTT.

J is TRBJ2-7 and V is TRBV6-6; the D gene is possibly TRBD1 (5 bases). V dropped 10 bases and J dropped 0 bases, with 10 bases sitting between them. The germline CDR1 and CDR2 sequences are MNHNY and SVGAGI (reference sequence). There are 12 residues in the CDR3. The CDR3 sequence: CATRTPSYEQYF. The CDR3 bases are TGTGCCACCCGGACACCCTCCTACGAGCAGTACTTC.

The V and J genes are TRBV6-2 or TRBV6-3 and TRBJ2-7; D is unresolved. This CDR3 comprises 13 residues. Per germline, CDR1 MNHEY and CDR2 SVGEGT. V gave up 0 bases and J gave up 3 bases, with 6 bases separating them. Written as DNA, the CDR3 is TGTGCCAGCAGTTACTCGACTTTCTACGAGCAGTACTTC. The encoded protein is CASSYSTFYEQYF.

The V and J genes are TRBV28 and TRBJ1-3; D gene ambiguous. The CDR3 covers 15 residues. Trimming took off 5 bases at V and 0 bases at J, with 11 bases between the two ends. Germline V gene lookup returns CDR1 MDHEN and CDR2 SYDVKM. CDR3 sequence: CASSTPFPSGNTIYF. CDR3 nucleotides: TGTGCCAGCAGTACACCATTCCCCTCTGGAAACACCATATATTTT.

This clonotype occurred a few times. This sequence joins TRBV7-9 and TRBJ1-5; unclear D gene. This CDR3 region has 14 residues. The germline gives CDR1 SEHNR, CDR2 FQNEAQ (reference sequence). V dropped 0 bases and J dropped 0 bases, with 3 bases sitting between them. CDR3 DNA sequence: TGTGCCAGCAGCTTAGCAAGTAGCAATCAGCCCCAGCATTTT. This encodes CASSLASSNQPQHF. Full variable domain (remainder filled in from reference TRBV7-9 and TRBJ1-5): DTGVSQNPRHKITKRGQNVTFRCDPISEHNRLYWYRQTLGQGPEFLTYFQNEAQLEKSRLLSDRFSAERPKGSFSTLEIQRTEQGDSAMYLCASSLASSNQPQHFGDGTRLSIL.

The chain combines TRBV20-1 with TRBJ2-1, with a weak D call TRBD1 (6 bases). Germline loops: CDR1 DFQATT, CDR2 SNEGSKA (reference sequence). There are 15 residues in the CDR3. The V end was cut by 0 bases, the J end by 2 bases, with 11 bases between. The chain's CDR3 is CSARDRQVTYNEQFF. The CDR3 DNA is TGCAGTGCTAGAGATCGACAGGTAACCTACAATGAGCAGTTCTTC.

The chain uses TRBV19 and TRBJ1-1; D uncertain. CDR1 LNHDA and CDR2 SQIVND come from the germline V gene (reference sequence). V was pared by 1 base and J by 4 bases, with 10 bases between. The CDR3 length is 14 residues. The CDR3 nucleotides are TGTGCCAGTAGTATAGGCCAAATGTCCACTGAAGCTTTCTTT. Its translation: CASSIGQMSTEAFF.

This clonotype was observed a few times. The CDR3 protein is CASSPGQMNTEAFF. The DNA for the CDR3 is TGTGCCAGCAGCCCGGGACAGATGAACACTGAAGCTTTCTTT. The rearrangement links TRBV7-6 to TRBJ1-1; 7 bases map to TRBD1. The CDR3 contains 14 residues. Per the germline V gene, CDR1 is SGHVS and CDR2 is FNYEAQ. After removal of 5 bases from V and 0 bases from J, the junction contained 3 bases not matched to a gene. Using reference TRBV7-6 and TRBJ1-1 for the parts outside the CDR3, the full variable domain is GAGVSQSPRYKVTKRGQDVALRCDPISGHVSLYWYRQALGQGPEFLTYFNYEAQQDKSGLPNDRFSAERPEGSISTLTIQRTEQRDSAMYRCASSPGQMNTEAFFGQGTRLTVV.

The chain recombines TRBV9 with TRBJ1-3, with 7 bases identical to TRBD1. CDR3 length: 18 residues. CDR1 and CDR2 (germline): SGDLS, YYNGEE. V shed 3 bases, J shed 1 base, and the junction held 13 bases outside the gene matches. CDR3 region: CASSAKITGEWSGNTIYF. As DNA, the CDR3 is TGTGCCAGCAGCGCTAAAATTACAGGGGAATGGTCTGGAAACACCATATATTTT.

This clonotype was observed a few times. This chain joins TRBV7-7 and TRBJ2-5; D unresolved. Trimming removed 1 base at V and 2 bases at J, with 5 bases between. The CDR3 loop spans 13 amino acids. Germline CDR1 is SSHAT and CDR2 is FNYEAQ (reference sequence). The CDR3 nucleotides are TGTGCCAGCAGCTTAGGCCGGCAAGAGACCCAGTACTTC. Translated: CASSLGRQETQYF.

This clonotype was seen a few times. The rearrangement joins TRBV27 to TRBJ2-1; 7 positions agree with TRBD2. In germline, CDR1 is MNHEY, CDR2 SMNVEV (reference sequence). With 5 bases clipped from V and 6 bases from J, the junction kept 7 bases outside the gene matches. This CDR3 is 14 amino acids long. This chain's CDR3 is CASSPRLAGNEQFF. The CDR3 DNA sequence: TGTGCCAGCAGTCCTCGACTAGCAGGCAATGAGCAGTTCTTC.

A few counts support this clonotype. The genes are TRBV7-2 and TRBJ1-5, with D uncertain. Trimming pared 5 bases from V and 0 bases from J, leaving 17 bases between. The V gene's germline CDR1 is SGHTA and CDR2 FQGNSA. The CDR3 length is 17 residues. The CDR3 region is CASSPRPKSYSNQPQHF. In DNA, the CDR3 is TGTGCCAGCAGCCCCCGGCCGAAATCGTATAGCAATCAGCCCCAGCATTTT.

The CDR3 DNA reads as TGTGCCAGCGGGTGGATGAACACTGAAGCTTTCTTT. Its translation is CASGWMNTEAFF. J is TRBJ1-1 and V is TRBV7-2; the D is unclear. The V gene's germline CDR1 is SGHTA and CDR2 FQGNSA. The CDR3 has 12 residues. With 8 bases removed from V and 0 bases from J, the gap between germline ends came to 7 bases.

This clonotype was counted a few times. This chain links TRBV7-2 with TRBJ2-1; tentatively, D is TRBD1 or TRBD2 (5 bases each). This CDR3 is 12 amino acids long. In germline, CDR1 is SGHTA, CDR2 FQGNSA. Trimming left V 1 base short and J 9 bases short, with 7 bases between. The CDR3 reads CASSLGGFEQFF. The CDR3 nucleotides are TGTGCCAGCAGCTTAGGGGGGTTTGAGCAGTTCTTC.

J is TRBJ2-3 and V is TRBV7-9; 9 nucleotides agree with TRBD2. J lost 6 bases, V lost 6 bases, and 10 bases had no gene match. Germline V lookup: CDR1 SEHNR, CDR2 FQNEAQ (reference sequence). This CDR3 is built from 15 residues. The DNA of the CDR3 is TGTGCCAGCAGGATGGGACTAGCAGAAGAGGATACGCAGTATTTT. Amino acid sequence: CASRMGLAEEDTQYF.

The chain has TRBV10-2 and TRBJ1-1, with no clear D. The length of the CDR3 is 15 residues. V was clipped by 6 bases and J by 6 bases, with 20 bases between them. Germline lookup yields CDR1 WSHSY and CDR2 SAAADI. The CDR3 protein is CASRPPLDHDAEAFF. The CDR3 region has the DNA TGCGCCAGCAGACCTCCTCTGGACCACGACGCTGAAGCTTTCTTT.

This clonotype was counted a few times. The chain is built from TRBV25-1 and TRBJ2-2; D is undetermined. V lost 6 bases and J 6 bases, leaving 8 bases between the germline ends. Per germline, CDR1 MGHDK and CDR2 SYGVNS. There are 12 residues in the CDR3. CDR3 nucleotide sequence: TGTGCCAGCAGCCGTAGGCCCGGGGAGCTGTTTTTT. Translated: CASSRRPGELFF. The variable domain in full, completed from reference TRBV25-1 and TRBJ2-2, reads EADIYQTPRYLVIGTGKKITLECSQTMGHDKMYWYQQDPGMELHLIHYSYGVNSTEKGDLSSESTVSRIRTEHFPLTLESARPSHTSQYLCASSRRPGELFFGEGSRLTVL.

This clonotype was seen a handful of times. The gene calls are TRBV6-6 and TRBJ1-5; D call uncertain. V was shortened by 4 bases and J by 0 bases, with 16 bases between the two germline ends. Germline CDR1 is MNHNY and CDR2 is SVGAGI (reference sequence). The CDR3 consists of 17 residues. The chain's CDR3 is CASSSEQTDPSNQPQHF. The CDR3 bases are TGTGCCAGCAGTTCCGAGCAAACAGACCCTAGCAATCAGCCCCAGCATTTT.

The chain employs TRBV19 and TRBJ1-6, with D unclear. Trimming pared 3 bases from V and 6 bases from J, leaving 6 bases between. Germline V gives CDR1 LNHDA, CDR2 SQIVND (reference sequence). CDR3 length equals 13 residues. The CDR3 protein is CASSIAGNSPLHF. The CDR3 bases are TGTGCCAGTAGTATCGCGGGTAATTCACCCCTCCACTTT.

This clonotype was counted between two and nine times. CDR3 in DNA: TGTGCCAGCAGCCTATCGACAGGGTTTAGGTCCAATGAGCAGTTCTTC. It codes for CASSLSTGFRSNEQFF. The chain links TRBV7-8 to TRBJ2-1, with 7 bases identical to TRBD1. The CDR3 is made up of 16 amino acids. Germline V gene lookup returns CDR1 SGHVS and CDR2 FQNEAQ. The V and J ends lost 5 bases and 6 bases, in that order; junction bases with no gene match: 13.

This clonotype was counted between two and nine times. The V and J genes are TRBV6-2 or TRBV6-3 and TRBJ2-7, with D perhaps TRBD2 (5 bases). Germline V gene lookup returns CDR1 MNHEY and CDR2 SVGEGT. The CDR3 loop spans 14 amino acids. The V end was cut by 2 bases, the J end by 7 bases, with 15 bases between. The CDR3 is CASSYTGLIYEQYF. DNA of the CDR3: TGTGCCAGCAGTTACACGGGATTGATTTATGAGCAGTACTTC.

CDR3 coding DNA: TGTGCCAGTCGTCCCGATTATGGAGGGCCCCTCGGTGAAGCTTTCTTT. Translated, it gives CASRPDYGGPLGEAFF. J is TRBJ1-1 and V is TRBV19, with D unresolved. The CDR3 contains 16 residues. The V gene's germline CDR1 is LNHDA and CDR2 SQIVND (reference sequence). With 8 bases removed from V and 7 bases from J, the gap between germline ends came to 26 bases.

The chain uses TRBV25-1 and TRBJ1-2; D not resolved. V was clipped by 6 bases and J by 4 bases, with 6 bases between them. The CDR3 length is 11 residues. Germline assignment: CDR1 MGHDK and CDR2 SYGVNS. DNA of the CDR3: TGTGCCAGCAGGGCTTCCTATGGCTACACCTTC. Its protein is CASRASYGYTF.

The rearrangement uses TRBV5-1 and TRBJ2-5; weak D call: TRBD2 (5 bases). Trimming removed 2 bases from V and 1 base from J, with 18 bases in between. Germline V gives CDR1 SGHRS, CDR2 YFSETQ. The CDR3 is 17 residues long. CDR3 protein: CASSFKSFSRGQETQYF. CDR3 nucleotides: TGCGCCAGCAGCTTCAAGAGCTTCAGCCGGGGCCAAGAGACCCAGTACTTC.

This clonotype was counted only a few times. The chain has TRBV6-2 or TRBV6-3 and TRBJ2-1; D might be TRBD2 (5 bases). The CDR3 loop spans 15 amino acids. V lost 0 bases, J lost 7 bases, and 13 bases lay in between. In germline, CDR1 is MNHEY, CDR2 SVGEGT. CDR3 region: CASSYSDEGGNEQFF. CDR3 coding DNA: TGTGCCAGCAGTTACTCAGACGAAGGAGGAAATGAGCAGTTCTTC.

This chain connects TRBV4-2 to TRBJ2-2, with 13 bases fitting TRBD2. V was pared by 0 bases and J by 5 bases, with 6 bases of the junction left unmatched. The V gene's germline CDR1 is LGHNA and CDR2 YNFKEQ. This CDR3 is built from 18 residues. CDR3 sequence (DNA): TGTGCCAGCAGCCAAGAGGTCTGGACTAGCGGGAGTACCGGGGAGCTGTTTTTT. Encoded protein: CASSQEVWTSGSTGELFF.